This is a list of T cell receptor beta chains from one sample in a study of CD8 T cells in Susac syndrome. TCRdb re-analysed the immunoSEQ multiplex PCR reads in MiXCR, keeping a single row per CDR3 protein. The data show about 77,000 distinct CDR3 sequences, with approximately 94% seen just once and around 0.52% held by the top ten. Sequences were obtained from CD4+ T cells from PBMCs. The receptors here all came from a human donor with Susac syndrome. CDR3s include the opening cysteine and the closing phenylalanine or tryptophan. Each record gives: J gene, V gene, CDR3 length, D gene, clone size, CDR3 DNA, CDR3 protein. The D gene is left open where the match is weak. The size of a clone is reported for some rows only, either as once, few or many, or as a class for expanded clones.

TRBJ2-7	TRBV23-1	19	TRBD2	NA	TGCGCCAGCAGTTTGAAACGAGGCCTAGCGGGAGCCGTCTCCTACGAGCAGTACTTC	CASSLKRGLAGAVSYEQYF
TRBJ1-5	TRBV29-1	15	NA	NA	TGCCGAGGCGGGGGGTTTCTACTTGGCAATCAGCCCCAGCATTTT	CRGGGFLLGNQPQHF
TRBJ2-3	TRBV5-1	16	TRBD1	NA	TGCGCCAGCAGCCCGGGACAGGGAAGGGCACAAGATACGCAGTATTTT	CASSPGQGRAQDTQYF
TRBJ1-5	TRBV6-5	14	NA	NA	TGTGCCAGCGGAATAGGGACCCCCAATCAGCCCCAGCATTTT	CASGIGTPNQPQHF
TRBJ2-5	TRBV3-1	14	NA	NA	TGTGCCAGCAGCCCCAGGGGAGGGGGGGAGACCCAGTACTTC	CASSPRGGGETQYF
TRBJ2-1	TRBV18	16	NA	NA	TGTGCCAGCTCACCACCGGCGGGGCCCCGGGGCGATGAGCAGTTCTTC	CASSPPAGPRGDEQFF
TRBJ2-1	TRBV5-6	15	NA	once	TGTGCCAGCAGCTTGACCAGTAGAGTCTACAATGAGCAGTTCTTC	CASSLTSRVYNEQFF
TRBJ2-6	TRBV1	20	NA	once	TGCACCAGCAGCGCGCCGGACAGGGGAACCCCTGGCTCTGGGGCCAACGTCCTGACTTTC	CTSSAPDRGTPGSGANVLTF
TRBJ2-5	TRBV7-2	16	NA	NA	TGTGCCAGCAGCTTAGGGGTATCGAGCGGACAAGAGACCCAGTACTTC	CASSLGVSSGQETQYF
TRBJ2-3	TRBV20-1	11	NA	NA	TGCAGTGCTAGACCGCCAGATACGCAGTATTTT	CSARPPDTQYF
TRBJ1-1	TRBV27	15	NA	NA	TGTGCCAGCAGTTTAAGGTCAGGGTATCTGACTGAAGCTTTCTTT	CASSLRSGYLTEAFF
TRBJ2-1	TRBV18	14	TRBD1	NA	TGTGCCAGCTCACCGGACAGGGCCCTAAATGAGCAGTTCTTC	CASSPDRALNEQFF
TRBJ2-1	TRBV18	13	TRBD1	NA	TGTGCCAGCTCAGAGGGGGCATACAATGAGCAGTTCTTC	CASSEGAYNEQFF
TRBJ1-6	TRBV5-6	15	NA	NA	TGTGCCAGCAGCTTGTGGGTCTCCTATAATTCACCCCTCCACTTT	CASSLWVSYNSPLHF
TRBJ1-6	TRBV25-1	16	NA	NA	TGTGCCAGCAGTGAATGGAGATTTGGGGATAATTCACCCCTCCACTTT	CASSEWRFGDNSPLHF
TRBJ2-1	TRBV27	15	TRBD2	NA	TGTGCCAGCAGTTTAAAGGGACTAGCGGGAAATGAGCAGTTCTTC	CASSLKGLAGNEQFF
TRBJ2-3	TRBV12-5	17	TRBD2	NA	TGTGCTAGTGGTTTGTTTCCTAGCGGGGGAAGCACAGATACGCAGTATTTT	CASGLFPSGGSTDTQYF
TRBJ1-6	TRBV7-2	14	TRBD1	NA	TGTGCCAGCAGCTTGAATCAGGGGGTGGCACCCCTCCACTTT	CASSLNQGVAPLHF
TRBJ1-1	TRBV7-9	15	NA	NA	TGTGCCAGCAGCAACCAACAGGCCATGAACACTGAAGCTTTCTTT	CASSNQQAMNTEAFF
TRBJ2-7	TRBV20-1	18	TRBD2	NA	TGCAGTGCTAGAGGGGGGCTAGCGGGAGATCTGGGGTCCTACGAGCAGTACTTC	CSARGGLAGDLGSYEQYF
TRBJ2-1	TRBV6-2/TRBV6-3	17	TRBD2	few	TGTGCCAGCAGTTACTCGTTCGGGAGGGCCCTCTACAATGAGCAGTTCTTC	CASSYSFGRALYNEQFF
TRBJ1-3	TRBV11-2	14	NA	once	TGTGCCAGCAGCTTATACAACTCTGGAAACACCATATATTTT	CASSLYNSGNTIYF
TRBJ2-3	TRBV12-3/TRBV12-4	15	TRBD1	NA	TGTGCCAGCAGTTTAGCCGGCATTAGGACAGGGGCTCAGTATTTT	CASSLAGIRTGAQYF
TRBJ2-6	TRBV11-2	16	NA	NA	TGTGCCAGCAGCCGTACTGGGAGCTCTGGGGCCAACGTCCTGACTTTC	CASSRTGSSGANVLTF
TRBJ2-1	TRBV25-1	13	TRBD1	once	TGTGCCAGCAGACAGGGGGCGTTGAGTGAGCAGTTCTTC	CASRQGALSEQFF
TRBJ1-2	TRBV3-1	15	NA	NA	TGTGCCAGCAGCCAAGAAGTGGCCTCTTCGTGGGGCTACACCTTC	CASSQEVASSWGYTF
TRBJ2-5	TRBV7-9	15	TRBD1	NA	TGTGCCAGCAGCTCCTCGGACAGGATCCAAGGGACCCAGTACTTC	CASSSSDRIQGTQYF
TRBJ2-5	TRBV5-1	16	TRBD2	NA	TGCGCCAGCAGCCTGTTGGGACTAGCCGGTCAAGAGACCCAGTACTTC	CASSLLGLAGQETQYF
TRBJ2-7	TRBV19	14	NA	NA	TGTGCCAGCCAAGGACGGGTGGAATCCTACGAGCAGTACTTC	CASQGRVESYEQYF
TRBJ2-5	TRBV19	13	NA	NA	TGTGCCAGTAGTATTCGAGGGGGAGAGACCCAGTACTTC	CASSIRGGETQYF
TRBJ2-5	TRBV6-1	19	NA	NA	TGTGCCAGCAGTGAACAAAGGAGTCAGGGAGGTTCAAGGGGAGAGACCCAGTACTTC	CASSEQRSQGGSRGETQYF
TRBJ2-2	TRBV13	15	TRBD1	NA	TGTGCCAGCAGACCCAGAGGGACAGGGCCCGGGGAGCTGTTTTTT	CASRPRGTGPGELFF
TRBJ2-5	TRBV18	16	NA	NA	TGTGCCAGCTCACCAGATCAGGGAGGAAGAGGGGAGACCCAGTACTTC	CASSPDQGGRGETQYF
TRBJ2-5	TRBV5-4	16	TRBD2	NA	TGTGCCAGCAGCTTGGACCCTGGCGGGGGGAAAAAGACCCAGTACTTC	CASSLDPGGGKKTQYF
TRBJ2-5	TRBV18	14	NA	NA	TGTGCCAGCTCACCAATCGACCAGGCGGAGACCCAGTACTTC	CASSPIDQAETQYF
TRBJ2-7	TRBV20-1	14	TRBD2	NA	TGCAGTGCTACTGGTCTCGGACTAGCGACTGAGCAGTACTTC	CSATGLGLATEQYF
TRBJ2-1	TRBV4-1	16	NA	NA	TGCGCCAGCAGACACGGGACTTCGGGCTCCTACAATGAGCAGTTCTTC	CASRHGTSGSYNEQFF
TRBJ2-5	TRBV14	15	NA	NA	TGTGCCAGCAGCCGAACCGGGGGAAACGCGGAGACCCAGTACTTC	CASSRTGGNAETQYF
TRBJ1-2	TRBV6-5	11	NA	NA	TGTGCCTGCCGCCTAAGGAATGGCTACACCTTC	CACRLRNGYTF
TRBJ2-3	TRBV2	16	NA	NA	TGTGCCAGCAGTGAGGTAGGAGGAAGGCTCACAGATACGCAGTATTTT	CASSEVGGRLTDTQYF
TRBJ1-2	TRBV4-2	16	NA	NA	TGTGCCAGCAGCCAAGAAATGATTCCTATGGGGTATGGCTACACCTTC	CASSQEMIPMGYGYTF
TRBJ2-5	TRBV11-2	14	NA	NA	TGTGCCAGCAGCTTGACGGTTGGGAAAGAGACCCAGTACTTC	CASSLTVGKETQYF
TRBJ2-1	TRBV5-1	14	NA	NA	TGCGCCGGCAAACAGGACCTCTCCTACAATGAGCAGTTCTTC	CAGKQDLSYNEQFF
TRBJ2-7	TRBV28	13	NA	NA	TGTGCCACCACCCCCAGACAGGCCTACGAGCAGTACTTC	CATTPRQAYEQYF
TRBJ2-5	TRBV18	14	NA	NA	TGTGCCAGCCTCGCCCTGACGGCGCAAGAGACCCAGTACTTC	CASLALTAQETQYF
TRBJ2-5	TRBV6-1	14	NA	NA	TGTGCCAGCAGTGTTGACTGGGCCGCCGGGACCCAGTACTTC	CASSVDWAAGTQYF